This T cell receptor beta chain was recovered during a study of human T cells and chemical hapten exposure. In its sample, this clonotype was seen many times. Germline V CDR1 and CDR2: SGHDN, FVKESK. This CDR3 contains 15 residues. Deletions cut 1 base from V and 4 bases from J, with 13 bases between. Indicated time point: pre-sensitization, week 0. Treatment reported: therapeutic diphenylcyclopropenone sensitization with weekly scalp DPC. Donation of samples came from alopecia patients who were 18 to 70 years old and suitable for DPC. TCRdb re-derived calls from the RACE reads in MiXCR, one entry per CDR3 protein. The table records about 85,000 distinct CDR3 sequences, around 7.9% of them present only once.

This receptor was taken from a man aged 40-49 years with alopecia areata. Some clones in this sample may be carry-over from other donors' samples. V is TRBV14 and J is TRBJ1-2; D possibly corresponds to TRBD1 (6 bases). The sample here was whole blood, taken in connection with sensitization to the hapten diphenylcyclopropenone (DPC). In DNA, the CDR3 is TGTGCCAGCAGCCAAGTGGACAGCTCGATCTATGGCTACACCTTC. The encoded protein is CASSQVDSSIYGYTF.